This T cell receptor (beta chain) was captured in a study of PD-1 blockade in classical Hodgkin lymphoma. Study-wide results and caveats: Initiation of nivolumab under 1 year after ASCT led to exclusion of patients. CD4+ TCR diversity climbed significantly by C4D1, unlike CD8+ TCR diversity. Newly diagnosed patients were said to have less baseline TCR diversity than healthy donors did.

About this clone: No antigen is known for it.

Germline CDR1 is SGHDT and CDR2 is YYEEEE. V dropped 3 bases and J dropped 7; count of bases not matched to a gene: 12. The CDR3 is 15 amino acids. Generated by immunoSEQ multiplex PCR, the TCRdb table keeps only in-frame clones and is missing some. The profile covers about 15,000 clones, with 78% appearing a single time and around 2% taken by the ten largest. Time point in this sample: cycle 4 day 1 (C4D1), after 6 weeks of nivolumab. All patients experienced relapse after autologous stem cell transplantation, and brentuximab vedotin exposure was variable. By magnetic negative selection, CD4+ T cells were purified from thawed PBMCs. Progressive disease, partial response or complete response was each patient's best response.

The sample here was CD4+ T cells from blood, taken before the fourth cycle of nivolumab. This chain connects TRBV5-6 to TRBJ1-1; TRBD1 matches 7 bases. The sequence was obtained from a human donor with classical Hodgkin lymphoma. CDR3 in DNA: TGTGCCAGCAGCTCCCGTCTCCGCGGGACAGATGAAGCTTTCTTT. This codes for CASSSRLRGTDEAFF.